The sample holds one count of the clone carrying this T cell receptor (beta chain). Antigen unknown. This entry comes from a study of shared clonotypes between healthy human individuals. The germline CDR1 and CDR2 sequences are LNHNV and YYDKDF (reference sequence). The CDR3 has 16 amino acids. Trimming took 4 bases from V and 5 from J; bases not matched to a gene: 11. An even split of each subset's genomic DNA across several immunoSEQ plates was performed. TCRdb keeps only in-frame clones here, not all; method: immunoSEQ multiplex PCR. The sample has 950,000 to 1,300,000 clones, about 75% seen once; the top ten hold approximately 1.5%. The CD4+ fraction was divided into a CD45RA+ naive subset and a CD45RA-negative memory subset. Regarding the study as a whole: Rarefaction showed that sequencing of sorted subsets was incomplete (despite large depth). Sample collection involved blood only; tissue repertoires are likely different.

The chain employs TRBV15 and TRBJ2-5; 9 bases are a match to TRBD2. The material sequenced was memory CD4+ T cells sorted from blood. Described subset: CD45RA-negative fraction. This clonotype was obtained from a man in his late teens or twenties in good health. CDR3 in DNA: TGTGCCACCAGCATAGCGGGGGAAATCTATTGGGAGACCCAGTACTTC. The encoded protein is CATSIAGEIYWETQYF.